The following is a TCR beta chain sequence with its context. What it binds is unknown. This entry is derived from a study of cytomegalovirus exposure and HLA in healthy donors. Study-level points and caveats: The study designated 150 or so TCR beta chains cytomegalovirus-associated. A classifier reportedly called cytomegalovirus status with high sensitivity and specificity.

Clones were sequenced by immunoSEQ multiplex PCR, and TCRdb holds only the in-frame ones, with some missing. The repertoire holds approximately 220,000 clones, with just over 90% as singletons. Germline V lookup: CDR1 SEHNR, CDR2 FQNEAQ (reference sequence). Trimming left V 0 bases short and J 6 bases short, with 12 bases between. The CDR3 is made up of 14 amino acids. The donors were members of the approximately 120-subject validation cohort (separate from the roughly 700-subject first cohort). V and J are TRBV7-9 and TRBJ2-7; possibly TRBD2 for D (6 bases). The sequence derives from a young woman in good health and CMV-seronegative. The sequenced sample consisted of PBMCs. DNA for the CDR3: TGTGCCAGCAGCTTAGCAGGGGACTCGGCCGAGCAGTACTTC. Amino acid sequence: CASSLAGDSAEQYF.